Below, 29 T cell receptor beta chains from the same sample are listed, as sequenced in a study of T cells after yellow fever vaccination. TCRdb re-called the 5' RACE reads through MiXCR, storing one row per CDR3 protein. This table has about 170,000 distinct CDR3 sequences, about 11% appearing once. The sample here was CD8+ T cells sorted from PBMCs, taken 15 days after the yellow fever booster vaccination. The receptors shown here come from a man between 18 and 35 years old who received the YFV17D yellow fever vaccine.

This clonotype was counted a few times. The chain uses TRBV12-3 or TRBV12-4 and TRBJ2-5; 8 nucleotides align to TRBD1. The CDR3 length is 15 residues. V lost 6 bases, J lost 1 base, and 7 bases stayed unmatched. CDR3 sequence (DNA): TGTGCCAGCAGCCCTACCACAGGGGGCCAAGAGACCCAGTACTTC. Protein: CASSPTTGGQETQYF.

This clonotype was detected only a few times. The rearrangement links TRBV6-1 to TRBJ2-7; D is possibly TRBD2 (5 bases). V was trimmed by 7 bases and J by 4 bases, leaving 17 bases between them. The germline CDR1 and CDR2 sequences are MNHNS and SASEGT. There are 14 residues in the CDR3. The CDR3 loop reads CASIETRTVYEQYF. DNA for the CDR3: TGTGCCAGCATCGAAACTAGGACGGTTTACGAGCAGTACTTC.

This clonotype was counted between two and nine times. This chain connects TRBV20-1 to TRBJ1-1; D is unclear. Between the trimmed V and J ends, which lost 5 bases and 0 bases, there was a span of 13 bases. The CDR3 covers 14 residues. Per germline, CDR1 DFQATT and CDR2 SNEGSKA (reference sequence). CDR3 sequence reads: CSAWVGSLNTEAFF. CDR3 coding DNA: TGCAGTGCTTGGGTGGGATCCTTGAACACTGAAGCTTTCTTT.

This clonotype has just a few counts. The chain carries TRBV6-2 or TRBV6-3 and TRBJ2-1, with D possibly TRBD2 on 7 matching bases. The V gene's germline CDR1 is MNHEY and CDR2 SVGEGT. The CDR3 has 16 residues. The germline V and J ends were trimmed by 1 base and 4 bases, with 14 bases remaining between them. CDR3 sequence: CASSYLGGAQYNEQFF. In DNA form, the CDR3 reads TGTGCCAGCAGTTACTTAGGGGGGGCGCAGTACAATGAGCAGTTCTTC.

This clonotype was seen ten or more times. The CDR3 bases are TGCGCCAGCAGCGGTAGCGGGGAGAGCACAGATACGCAGTATTTT. Protein product: CASSGSGESTDTQYF. This rearrangement joins TRBV4-1 to TRBJ2-3, with TRBD2 identical over 8 bases. The CDR3 contains 15 residues. CDR1 is MGHRA and CDR2 is YSYEKL in the germline V gene. V dropped 5 bases and J dropped 0; count of bases not matched to a gene: 4.

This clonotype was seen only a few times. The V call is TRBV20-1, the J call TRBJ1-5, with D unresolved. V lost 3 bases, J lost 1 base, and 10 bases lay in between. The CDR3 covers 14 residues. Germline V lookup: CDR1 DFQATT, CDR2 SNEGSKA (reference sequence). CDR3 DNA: TGCAGTGCTAGTCCCGGACGAAGCAATCAGCCCCAGCATTTT. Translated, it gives CSASPGRSNQPQHF.

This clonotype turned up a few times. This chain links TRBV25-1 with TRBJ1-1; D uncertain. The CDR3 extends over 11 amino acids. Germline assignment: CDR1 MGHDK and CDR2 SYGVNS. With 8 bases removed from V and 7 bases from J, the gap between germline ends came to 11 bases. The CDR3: CASLWRGEAFF. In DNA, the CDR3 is TGTGCCAGCCTTTGGCGTGGTGAAGCTTTCTTT.

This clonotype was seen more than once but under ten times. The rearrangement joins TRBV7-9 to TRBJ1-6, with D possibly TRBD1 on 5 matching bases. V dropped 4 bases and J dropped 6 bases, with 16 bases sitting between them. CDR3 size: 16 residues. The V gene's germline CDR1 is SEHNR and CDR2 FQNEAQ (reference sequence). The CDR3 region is CASSYLTAGLNSPLHF. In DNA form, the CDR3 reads TGTGCCAGCAGCTACTTGACAGCGGGACTTAATTCACCCCTCCACTTT.

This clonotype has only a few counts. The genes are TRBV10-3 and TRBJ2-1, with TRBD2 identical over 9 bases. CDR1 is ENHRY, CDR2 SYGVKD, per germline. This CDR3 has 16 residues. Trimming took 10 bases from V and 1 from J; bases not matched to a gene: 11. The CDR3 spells CATYSAGGGSYNEQFF. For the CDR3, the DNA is TGTGCCACCTACTCTGCGGGGGGGGGTTCCTACAATGAGCAGTTCTTC.

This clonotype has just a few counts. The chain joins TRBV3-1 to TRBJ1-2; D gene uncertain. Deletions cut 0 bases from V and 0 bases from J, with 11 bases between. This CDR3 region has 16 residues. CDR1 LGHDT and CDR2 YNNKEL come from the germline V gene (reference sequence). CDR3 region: CASSQEILPANYGYTF. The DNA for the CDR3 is TGTGCCAGCAGCCAAGAAATATTACCAGCTAACTATGGCTACACCTTC.

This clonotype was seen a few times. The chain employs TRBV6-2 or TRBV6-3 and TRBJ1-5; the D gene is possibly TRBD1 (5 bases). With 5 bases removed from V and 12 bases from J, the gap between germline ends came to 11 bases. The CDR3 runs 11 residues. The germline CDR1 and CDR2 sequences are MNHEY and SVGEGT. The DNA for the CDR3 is TGTGCCAGCAGTCCGGGACCGGGCCAGCATTTT. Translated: CASSPGPGQHF.

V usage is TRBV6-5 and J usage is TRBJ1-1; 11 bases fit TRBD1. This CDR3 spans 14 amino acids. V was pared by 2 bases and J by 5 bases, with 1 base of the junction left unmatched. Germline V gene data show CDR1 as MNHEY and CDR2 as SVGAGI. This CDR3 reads CASSYGTGGTEAFF. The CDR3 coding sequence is TGTGCCAGCAGTTACGGGACAGGGGGAACTGAAGCTTTCTTT.

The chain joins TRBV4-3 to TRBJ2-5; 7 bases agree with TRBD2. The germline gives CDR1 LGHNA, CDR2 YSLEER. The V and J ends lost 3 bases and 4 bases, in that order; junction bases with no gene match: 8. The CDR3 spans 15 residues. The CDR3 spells CASSQGGTAGETQYF. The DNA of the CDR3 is TGCGCCAGCAGCCAGGGAGGGACTGCAGGAGAGACCCAGTACTTC.

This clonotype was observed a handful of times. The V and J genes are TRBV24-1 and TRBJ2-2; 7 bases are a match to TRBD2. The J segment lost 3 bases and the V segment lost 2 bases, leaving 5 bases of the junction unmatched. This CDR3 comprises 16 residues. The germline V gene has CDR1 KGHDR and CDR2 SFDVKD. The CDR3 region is CATSDWEGSDTGELFF. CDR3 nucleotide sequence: TGTGCCACCAGTGATTGGGAGGGTTCCGACACCGGGGAGCTGTTTTTT.

The CDR3 nucleotides read TGTGTCGCAGGGGGGGCTAAGTCCTACGAGCAGTACGTC. It codes for CVAGGAKSYEQYV. The chain recombines TRBV28 with TRBJ2-7; D is possibly TRBD1 or TRBD2 (7 bases each). The CDR3 length is 13 residues. Germline values: CDR1 MDHEN, CDR2 SYDVKM.

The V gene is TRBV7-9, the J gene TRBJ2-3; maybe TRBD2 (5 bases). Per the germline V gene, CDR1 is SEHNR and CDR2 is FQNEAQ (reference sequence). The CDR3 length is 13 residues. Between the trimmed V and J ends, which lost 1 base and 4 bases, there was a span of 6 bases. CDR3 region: CASSLERADTQYF. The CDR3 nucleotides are TGTGCCAGCAGCTTAGAGAGGGCAGATACGCAGTATTTT.

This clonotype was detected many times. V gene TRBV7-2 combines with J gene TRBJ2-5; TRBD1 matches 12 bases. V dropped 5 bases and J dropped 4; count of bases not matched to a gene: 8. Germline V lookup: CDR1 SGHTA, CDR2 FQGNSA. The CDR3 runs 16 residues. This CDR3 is CASSDPGQGARETQYF. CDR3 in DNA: TGTGCCAGCAGCGATCCGGGACAGGGGGCCCGAGAGACCCAGTACTTC.

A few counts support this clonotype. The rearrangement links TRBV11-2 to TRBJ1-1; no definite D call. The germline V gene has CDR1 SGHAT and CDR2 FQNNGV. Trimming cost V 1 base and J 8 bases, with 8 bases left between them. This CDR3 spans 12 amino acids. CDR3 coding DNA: TGTGCCAGCAGCTTAGGACACGTCGAAGCTTTCTTT. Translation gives CASSLGHVEAFF.

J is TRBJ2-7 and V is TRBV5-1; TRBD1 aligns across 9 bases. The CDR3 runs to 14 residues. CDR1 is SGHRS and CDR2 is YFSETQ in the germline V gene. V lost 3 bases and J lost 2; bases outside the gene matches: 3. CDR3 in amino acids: CASSWGTGPYEQYV. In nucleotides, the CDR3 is TGCGCCAGCAGCTGGGGGACAGGGCCCTACGAGCAGTACGTC.

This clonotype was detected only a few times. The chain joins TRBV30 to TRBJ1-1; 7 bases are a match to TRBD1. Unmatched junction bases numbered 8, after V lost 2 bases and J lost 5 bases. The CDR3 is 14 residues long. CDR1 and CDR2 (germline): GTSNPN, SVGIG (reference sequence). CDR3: CAWSYRGPKTEAFF. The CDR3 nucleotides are TGTGCCTGGAGTTACAGGGGTCCCAAGACTGAAGCTTTCTTT.

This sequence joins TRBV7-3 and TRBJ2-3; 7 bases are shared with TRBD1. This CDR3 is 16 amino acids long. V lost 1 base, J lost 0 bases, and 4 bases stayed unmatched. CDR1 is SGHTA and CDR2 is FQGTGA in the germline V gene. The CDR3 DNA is TGTGCCAGCAGCTTAAAGGGGGCGTCTAGCACAGATACGCAGTATTTT. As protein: CASSLKGASSTDTQYF.

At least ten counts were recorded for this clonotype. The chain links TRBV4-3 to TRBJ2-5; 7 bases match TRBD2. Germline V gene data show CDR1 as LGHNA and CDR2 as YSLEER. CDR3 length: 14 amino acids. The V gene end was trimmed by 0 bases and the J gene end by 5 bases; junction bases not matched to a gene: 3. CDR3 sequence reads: CASSQDPGGETQYF. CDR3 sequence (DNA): TGCGCCAGCAGCCAAGATCCCGGGGGGGAGACCCAGTACTTC.

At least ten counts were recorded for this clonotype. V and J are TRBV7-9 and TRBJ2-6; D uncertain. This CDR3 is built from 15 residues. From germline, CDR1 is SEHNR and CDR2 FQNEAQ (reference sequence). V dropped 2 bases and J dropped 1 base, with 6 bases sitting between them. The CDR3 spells CASSLMQSGANVLTF. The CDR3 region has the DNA TGTGCCAGCAGCTTAATGCAATCTGGGGCCAACGTCCTGACTTTC.

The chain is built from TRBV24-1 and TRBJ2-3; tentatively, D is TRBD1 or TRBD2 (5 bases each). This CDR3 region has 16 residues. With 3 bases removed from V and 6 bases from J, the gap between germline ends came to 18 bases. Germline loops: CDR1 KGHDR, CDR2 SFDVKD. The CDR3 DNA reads TGTGCCACCAGTGATGTCATCGGGGACCCCTGGGATACGCAGTATTTT. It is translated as CATSDVIGDPWDTQYF.

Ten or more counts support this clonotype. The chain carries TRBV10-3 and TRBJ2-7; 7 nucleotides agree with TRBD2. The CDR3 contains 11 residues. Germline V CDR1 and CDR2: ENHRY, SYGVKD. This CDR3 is CASGEGSEQYV. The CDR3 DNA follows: TGTGCTTCGGGGGAGGGCTCCGAGCAGTACGTC.

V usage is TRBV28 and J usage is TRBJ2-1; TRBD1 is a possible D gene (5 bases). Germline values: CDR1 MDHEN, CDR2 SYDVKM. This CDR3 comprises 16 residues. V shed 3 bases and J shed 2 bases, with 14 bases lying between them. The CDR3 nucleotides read TGTGCCAGCAGTTTTCAAACTCGGACAACCTACAATGAGCAGTTCTTC. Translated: CASSFQTRTTYNEQFF. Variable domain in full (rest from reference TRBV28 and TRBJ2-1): DVKVTQSSRYLVKRTGEKVFLECVQDMDHENMFWYRQDPGLGLRLIYFSYDVKMKEKGDIPEGYSVSREKKERFSLILESASTNQTSMYLCASSFQTRTTYNEQFFGPGTRLTVL.

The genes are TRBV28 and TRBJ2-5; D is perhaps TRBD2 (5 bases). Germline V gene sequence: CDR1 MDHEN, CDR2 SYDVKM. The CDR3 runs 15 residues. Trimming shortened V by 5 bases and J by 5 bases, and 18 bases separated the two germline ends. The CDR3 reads CASSSGRVSWETQYF. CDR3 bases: TGTGCCAGCAGTAGCGGACGGGTATCATGGGAGACCCAGTACTTC.

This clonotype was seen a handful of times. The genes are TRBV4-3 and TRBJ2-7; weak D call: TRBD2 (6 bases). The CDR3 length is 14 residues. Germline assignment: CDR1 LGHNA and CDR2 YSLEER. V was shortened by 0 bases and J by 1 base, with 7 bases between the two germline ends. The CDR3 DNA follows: TGCGCCAGCAGCCAAGACGGGGGTTCCTACGAGCAGTACTTC. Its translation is CASSQDGGSYEQYF.

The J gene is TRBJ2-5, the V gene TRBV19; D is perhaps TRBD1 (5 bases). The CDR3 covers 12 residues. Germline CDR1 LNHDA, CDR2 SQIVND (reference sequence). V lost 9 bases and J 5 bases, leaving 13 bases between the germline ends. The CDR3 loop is CASWGTGETQYF. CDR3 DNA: TGTGCCAGCTGGGGCACGGGTGAGACCCAGTACTTC. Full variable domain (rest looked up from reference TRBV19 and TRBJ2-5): DGGITQSPKYLFRKEGQNVTLSCEQNLNHDAMYWYRQDPGQGLRLIYYSQIVNDFQKGDIAEGYSVSREKKESFPLTVTSAQKNPTAFYLCASWGTGETQYFGPGTRLLVL.